Below, 17 T cell receptor beta chains from the same sample are listed, as sequenced in a study of blood T cell repertoires in COVID-19. Here immunoSEQ multiplex PCR was the method, and the copy in TCRdb shows in-frame clones only, minus some. This repertoire shows around 120,000 clones, about four fifths found once; its top ten account for 8.5% to 10%. Sequencing was done on a sample of peripheral blood. The receptor source for this set is a man aged 40-55 years with active or convalescent COVID-19.

The rearrangement links TRBV2 to TRBJ2-2, with D perhaps TRBD1 (5 bases). CDR3 length: 13 amino acids. The germline gives CDR1 SNHLY, CDR2 FYNNEI. Trimming pared 3 bases from V and 12 bases from J, leaving 14 bases between. CDR3 nucleotides: TGTGCCAGCAGTGATGACAGCCCAAGTCAGCTGTTTTTT. Protein product: CASSDDSPSQLFF.

This rearrangement joins TRBV12-3 or TRBV12-4 to TRBJ2-5; D gene uncertain. CDR3 length: 13 residues. Trimming removed 3 bases from V and 1 base from J, with 6 bases in between. The CDR3 sequence is CASSFDTQETQYF. CDR3 coding DNA: TGTGCCAGCAGTTTTGACACCCAAGAGACCCAGTACTTC.

This clone was counted ten times or more. J is TRBJ2-2 and V is TRBV7-9; tentative D call: TRBD2 (6 bases). The germline V gene has CDR1 SEHNR and CDR2 FQNEAQ (reference sequence). This CDR3 comprises 18 residues. Trimming removed 7 bases from V and 0 bases from J, with 21 bases in between. This CDR3 is CASTPLQSGLANTGELFF. CDR3 nucleotide sequence: TGTGCCAGCACCCCGTTGCAGTCGGGACTTGCGAACACCGGGGAGCTGTTTTTT.

The chain links TRBV2 to TRBJ2-3, with 7 bases lining up with TRBD1. The CDR3 is 13 amino acids. The germline CDR1 and CDR2 sequences are SNHLY and FYNNEI. The junction had 6 bases not matched to a gene; V was cut back by 7 bases and J by 5 bases. The CDR3 DNA is TGTGCCAGCACGACAGGGAAAGGAGATACGCAGTATTTT. It yields the protein CASTTGKGDTQYF.

The V and J genes are TRBV3-1 (or the pseudogene TRBV3-2) and TRBJ2-3, with 7 bases aligning to TRBD1. After removal of 6 bases from V and 3 bases from J, the junction contained 6 bases not matched to a gene. The CDR3 loop spans 14 amino acids. Germline V gene lookup returns CDR1 LGHDT and CDR2 YNNKEL (reference sequence). CDR3 protein: CASRRQGRTDTQYF. The CDR3 DNA reads as TGTGCCAGCAGGAGACAGGGTCGGACAGATACGCAGTATTTT.

The chain employs TRBV5-1 and TRBJ1-1, with 9 positions matching TRBD1. The CDR3 length is 14 residues. Germline V gives CDR1 SGHRS, CDR2 YFSETQ. After removal of 4 bases from V and 4 bases from J, the junction contained 5 bases not matched to a gene. CDR3: CASSTTGGSTEAFF. CDR3 in DNA: TGCGCCAGCAGCACGACAGGGGGATCCACTGAAGCTTTCTTT.

The count of this clone is one. The chain couples TRBV19 to TRBJ1-1; TRBD1 matches at 10 bases. V shed 9 bases, J shed 2 bases, and the junction held 3 bases outside the gene matches. CDR1 is LNHDA and CDR2 is SQIVND in the germline V gene (reference sequence). The CDR3 has 13 residues. CDR3 coding DNA: TGTGCCAGCGGGGACAGGGGAAACACTGAAGCTTTCTTT. It is translated as CASGDRGNTEAFF.

This clone was counted once. V usage is TRBV19 and J usage is TRBJ1-5, with TRBD1 as a possible D gene (5 bases). Germline values: CDR1 LNHDA, CDR2 SQIVND (reference sequence). Trimming stripped 3 bases from V and 5 bases from J, with 11 bases between. The CDR3 is 14 residues long. CDR3 loop: CASSINGGDQPQHF. As DNA, the CDR3 is TGTGCCAGTAGTATTAACGGGGGGGATCAGCCCCAGCATTTT.

The rearrangement links TRBV5-4 to TRBJ2-5, with unresolved D. Germline assignment: CDR1 SGHNT and CDR2 YYREEE (reference sequence). The CDR3 extends over 12 amino acids. V dropped 0 bases and J dropped 4 bases, with 4 bases sitting between them. CDR3 sequence (DNA): TGTGCCAGCAGCTTGGTAGCAGAGACCCAGTACTTC. Its protein is CASSLVAETQYF.

The V call is TRBV9, the J call TRBJ2-3; a weak D match, TRBD2 (6 bases). V was clipped by 0 bases and J by 5 bases, with 10 bases between them. Germline lookup yields CDR1 SGDLS and CDR2 YYNGEE. The CDR3 has 14 amino acids. The CDR3, as DNA: TGTGCCAGCAGCGTAGGCGGGGCCCAAGATACGCAGTATTTT. Translation: CASSVGGAQDTQYF. Based on the CDR3 plus reference TRBV9 and TRBJ2-3, the full variable domain is DSGVTQTPKHLITATGQRVTLRCSPRSGDLSVYWYQQSLDQGLQFLIQYYNGEERAKGNILERFSAQQFPDLHSELNLSSLELGDSALYFCASSVGGAQDTQYFGPGTRLTVL.

The chain carries TRBV11-3 and TRBJ2-3; 8 bases are shared with TRBD2. V shed 1 base, J shed 6 bases, and the junction held 3 bases outside the gene matches. There are 14 residues in the CDR3. From germline, CDR1 is SGHNT and CDR2 YENEEA. CDR3 sequence (DNA): TGTGCCAGCAGCTTAGGGCGGGAGGAGGATACGCAGTATTTT. Protein product: CASSLGREEDTQYF. Based on the CDR3 plus reference TRBV11-3 and TRBJ2-3, the full variable domain is EAGVVQSPRYKIIEKKQPVAFWCNPISGHNTLYWYLQNLGQGPELLIRYENEEAVDDSQLPKDRFSAERLKGVDSTLKIQPAELGDSAVYLCASSLGREEDTQYFGPGTRLTVL.

The CDR3 DNA follows: TGTGCCAGCAGCTCCGACAGGGGGAACACCGGGGAGCTGTTTTTT. Encoded protein: CASSSDRGNTGELFF. The chain employs TRBV7-3 and TRBJ2-2, with 8 bases that match TRBD1. From germline, CDR1 is SGHTA and CDR2 FQGTGA. The CDR3 is 15 amino acids. Trimming removed 4 bases from V and 1 base from J; junction bases left unmatched: 2.

The chain employs TRBV5-5 and TRBJ1-5; 7 positions match TRBD1. V lost 3 bases, J lost 4 bases, and 4 bases stayed unmatched. The length of the CDR3 is 14 residues. Germline-derived CDR1 and CDR2 are SGHKS and YYEKEE (reference sequence). The DNA for the CDR3 is TGTGCCAGCAGCTCACAGGGGAAGAATCAGCCCCAGCATTTT. It encodes CASSSQGKNQPQHF.

With respect to this clone: The junction and the germline gene differ at one end; a read error may be behind it. At the DNA level, this CDR3 is encoded by other sequences in the same sample as well. The chain's CDR3 is CASSLGDYGYTF. In DNA, the CDR3 is TGTGCCAGCTCACTAGGGGACTATGGTTACACCTTC. The V call is TRBV18, the J call TRBJ1-2; a possible D gene is TRBD1 (5 bases). The germline V gene encodes CDR1 KGHSH and CDR2 LQKENI. The length of the CDR3 is 12 residues.

The chain couples TRBV14 to TRBJ2-2; D might be TRBD2 (6 bases). The CDR3 sequence is 15 residues long. Germline assignment: CDR1 SGHDN and CDR2 FVKESK. V was cut by 6 bases and J by 2 bases, with 13 bases left in between. CDR3 region: CASRRGASNTGELFF. CDR3 in DNA: TGTGCCAGCAGACGCGGGGCCAGTAACACCGGGGAGCTGTTTTTT.

The chain uses TRBV19 and TRBJ2-3, with TRBD1 matching 7 bases. The CDR3 spans 15 residues. The junction had 3 bases not matched to a gene; V was cut back by 3 bases and J by 0 bases. Germline V lookup: CDR1 LNHDA, CDR2 SQIVND (reference sequence). CDR3 sequence: CASSIWDSSTDTQYF. DNA of the CDR3: TGTGCCAGTAGTATTTGGGACAGCAGCACAGATACGCAGTATTTT. Variable domain in full (rest from reference TRBV19 and TRBJ2-3): DGGITQSPKYLFRKEGQNVTLSCEQNLNHDAMYWYRQDPGQGLRLIYYSQIVNDFQKGDIAEGYSVSREKKESFPLTVTSAQKNPTAFYLCASSIWDSSTDTQYFGPGTRLTVL.

CDR3 nucleotide sequence: TGTGCCAGCAGTGAAGGGGGGGCGAACTATGGCTACACCTTC. Protein: CASSEGGANYGYTF. This sequence joins TRBV9 and TRBJ1-2, with D possibly TRBD1 on 6 matching bases. The CDR3 length is 14 residues. Germline V gives CDR1 SGDLS, CDR2 YYNGEE. V lost 5 bases and J 2 bases, leaving 13 bases between the germline ends.